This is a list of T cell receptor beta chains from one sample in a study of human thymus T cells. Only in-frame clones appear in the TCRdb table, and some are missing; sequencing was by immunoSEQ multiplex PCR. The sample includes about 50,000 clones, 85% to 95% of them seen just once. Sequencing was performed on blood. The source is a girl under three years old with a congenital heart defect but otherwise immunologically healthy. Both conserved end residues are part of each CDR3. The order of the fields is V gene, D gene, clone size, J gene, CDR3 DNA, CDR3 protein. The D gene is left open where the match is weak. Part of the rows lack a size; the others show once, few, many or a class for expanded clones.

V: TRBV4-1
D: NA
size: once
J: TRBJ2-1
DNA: TGCGCCAGCAGCCGACCTACCACGGATGAGCAGTTCTTC
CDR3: CASSRPTTDEQFF

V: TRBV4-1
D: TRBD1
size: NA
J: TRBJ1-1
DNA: TGCGCCAGCAGCCAGAGGGACAGGCAGAACACTGAAGCTTTCTTT
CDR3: CASSQRDRQNTEAFF

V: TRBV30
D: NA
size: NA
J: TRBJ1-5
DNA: TGTGCCTGGAGCGCAGGGTATAGCAATCAGCCCCAGCATTTT
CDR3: CAWSAGYSNQPQHF

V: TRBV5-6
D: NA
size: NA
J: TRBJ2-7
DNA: TGTGCCAGCAGCTTGGTCGGGAACTACGAGCAGTACTTC
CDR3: CASSLVGNYEQYF

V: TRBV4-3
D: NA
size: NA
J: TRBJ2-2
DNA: TGCGCCAGCAGCACCCAGGGGGGGAACACCGGGGAGCTGTTTTTT
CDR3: CASSTQGGNTGELFF

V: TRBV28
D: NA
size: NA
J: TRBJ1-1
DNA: TGTGCCAGCAGTTTATCTCCCCGCTTAGGCACTGAAGCTTTCTTT
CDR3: CASSLSPRLGTEAFF

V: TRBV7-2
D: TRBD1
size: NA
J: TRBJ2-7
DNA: TGTGCCAGCAGCTTACAGGGACAGGGAAGACTCGAGCAGTACTTC
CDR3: CASSLQGQGRLEQYF

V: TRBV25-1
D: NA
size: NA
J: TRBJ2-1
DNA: TGTGCCAGCAGTGAAGCCAGGGGTGCCTACAATGAGCAGTTCTTC
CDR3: CASSEARGAYNEQFF

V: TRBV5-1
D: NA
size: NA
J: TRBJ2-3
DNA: TGCGCCAGCAGCTTGGAGCCTCAACCCGATACGCAGTATTTT
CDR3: CASSLEPQPDTQYF

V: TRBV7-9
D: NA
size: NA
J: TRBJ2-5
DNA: TGTGCCAGCAGCCCCCAGGGCCTTATTATGGAAGAGACCCAGTACTTC
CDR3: CASSPQGLIMEETQYF

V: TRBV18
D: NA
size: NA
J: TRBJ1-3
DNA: TGTGCCAGCTCCCCGAACTCAGGGTATGGCTCTGGAAACACCATATATTTT
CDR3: CASSPNSGYGSGNTIYF

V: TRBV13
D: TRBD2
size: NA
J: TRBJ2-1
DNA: TGTGCCAGCCGAACTAGCGGGAGAGAAATCGGGCAGTTCTTC
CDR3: CASRTSGREIGQFF

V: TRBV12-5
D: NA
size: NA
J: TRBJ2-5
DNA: TGTGCTAGTGGTGCCAGGGGAAGGGAGACCCAGTACTTC
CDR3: CASGARGRETQYF

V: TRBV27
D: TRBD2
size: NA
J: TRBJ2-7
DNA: TGTGCCAGCTCCCCTAGCGGGGACTCCTACGAGCAGTACTTC
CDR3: CASSPSGDSYEQYF

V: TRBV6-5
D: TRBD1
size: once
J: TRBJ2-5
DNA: TGTGCCAGCAGCAGTCGACAGGGGTGGAGGGAGACCCAGTACTTC
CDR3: CASSSRQGWRETQYF

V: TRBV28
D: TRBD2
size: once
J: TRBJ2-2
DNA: TGTGCCAGCAGTTTGCCCGGACTAGCGAGCACCGGGGAGCTGTTTTTT
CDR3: CASSLPGLASTGELFF

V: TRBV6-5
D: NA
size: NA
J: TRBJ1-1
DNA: TGTGCCAGCAGTTACCGGACGTACACTGAAGCTTTCTTT
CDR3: CASSYRTYTEAFF

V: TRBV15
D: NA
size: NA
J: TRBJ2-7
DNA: TGTGCCACCAGCAGGGTTAGTCGGAGCTCCTACGAGCAGTACTTC
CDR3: CATSRVSRSSYEQYF

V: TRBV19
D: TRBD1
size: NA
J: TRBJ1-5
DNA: TGTGCCAGTAGTCTCGGGACAGGGGGGAATCAGCCCCAGCATTTT
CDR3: CASSLGTGGNQPQHF

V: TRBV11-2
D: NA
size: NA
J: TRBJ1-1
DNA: TGTGCCAGCAGCTTAGATGGGTTAGGGGCGCTAGCTTTCTTT
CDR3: CASSLDGLGALAFF

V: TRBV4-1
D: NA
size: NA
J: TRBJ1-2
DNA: TGCGCCAGCAGCCAAGTTGCGGGAGGCGACTATGGCTACACCTTC
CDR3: CASSQVAGGDYGYTF

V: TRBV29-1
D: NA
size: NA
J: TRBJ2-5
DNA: TGCAGCGTTCTCCCGGATCAAGAGACCCAGTACTTC
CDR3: CSVLPDQETQYF

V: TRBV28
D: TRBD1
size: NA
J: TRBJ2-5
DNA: TGTGCCAGCAGTACCGCCGGGACAGGGGCGTTTGAGACCCAGTACTTC
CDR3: CASSTAGTGAFETQYF

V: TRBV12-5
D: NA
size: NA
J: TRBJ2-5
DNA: TGTGCTAGTGGTTTGAGTACGTTGGGAGAGACCCAGTACTTC
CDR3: CASGLSTLGETQYF

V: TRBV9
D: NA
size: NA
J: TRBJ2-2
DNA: TGTGCCAGCAGCGTAGGGGAGGGGACATTTACCGGGGAGCTGTTTTTT
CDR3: CASSVGEGTFTGELFF

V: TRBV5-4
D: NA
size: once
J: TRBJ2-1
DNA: TGTGCCAGCAGCTTTATCGGGGACGCCGGTTACAATGAGCAGTTCTTC
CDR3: CASSFIGDAGYNEQFF

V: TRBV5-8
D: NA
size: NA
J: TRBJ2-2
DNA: TGTGCCAGCAGCTTGGTGTGTTGCGCTAACCTGACCGGGGAGCTGTTTTTT
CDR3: CASSLVCCANLTGELFF

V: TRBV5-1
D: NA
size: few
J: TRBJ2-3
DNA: TGCGCCAGCAGCTTGGCCCCAGATACGCAGTATTTT
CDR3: CASSLAPDTQYF

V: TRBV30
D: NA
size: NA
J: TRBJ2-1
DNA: TGTGCCTGGACAGCGGAACTATACAATGAGCAGTTCTTC
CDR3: CAWTAELYNEQFF

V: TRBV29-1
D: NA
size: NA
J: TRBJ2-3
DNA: TGCAGCGTTGAAGAACTGTTCGGATTCACAGATACGCAGTATTTT
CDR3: CSVEELFGFTDTQYF

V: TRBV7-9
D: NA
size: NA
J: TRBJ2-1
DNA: TGTGCCAGCAGCTCGTTCGATGAGCAGTTCTTC
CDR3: CASSSFDEQFF

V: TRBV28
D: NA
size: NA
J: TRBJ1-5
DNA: TGTGCCAGCAGTTTGGTTTCAGTAGCACAGCCCCAGCATTTT
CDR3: CASSLVSVAQPQHF

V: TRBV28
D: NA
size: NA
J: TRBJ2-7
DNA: TGTGCCAGCAGGAAATACAGGGGAGGTTCCTACGAGCAGTACTTC
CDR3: CASRKYRGGSYEQYF

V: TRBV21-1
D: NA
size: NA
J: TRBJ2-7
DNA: TGTGCCAGCAGCAAAGGGGCCCAGGATTGCCACGAGCAGTACTTC
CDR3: CASSKGAQDCHEQYF

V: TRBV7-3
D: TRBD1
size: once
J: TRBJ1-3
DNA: TGTGCCAGCAGCTTACCCGGACAGGGATGCTCTGGAAACACCATATATTTT
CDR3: CASSLPGQGCSGNTIYF

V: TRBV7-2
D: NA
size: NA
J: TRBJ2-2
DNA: TGTGCCAGCAGCTTAGAACACAACACCGGGGAGCTGTTTTTT
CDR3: CASSLEHNTGELFF

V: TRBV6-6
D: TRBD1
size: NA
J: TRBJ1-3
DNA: TGTGCCAGCAGTTACTCGACACAGGGGGCTGGAAACACCATATATTTT
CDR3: CASSYSTQGAGNTIYF

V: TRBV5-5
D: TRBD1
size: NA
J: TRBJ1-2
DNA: TGTGCCAGCAGCTTGAGGACCGGGACAGGGTCCTATGGCTACACCTTC
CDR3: CASSLRTGTGSYGYTF

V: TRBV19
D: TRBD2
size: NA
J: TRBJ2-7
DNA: TGTGCCAGCCTCAAGACTAGCGCGTACGAGCAGTACTTC
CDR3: CASLKTSAYEQYF

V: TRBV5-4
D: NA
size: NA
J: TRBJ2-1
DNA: TGTGCCAGCAGCTCGAGCTCGAGAAGCGATGAGCAGTTCTTC
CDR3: CASSSSSRSDEQFF

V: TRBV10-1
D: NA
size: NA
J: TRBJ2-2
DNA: TGCGCCAGCAGTGAGCGGAGGGGGGAGCTGTTTTTT
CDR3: CASSERRGELFF

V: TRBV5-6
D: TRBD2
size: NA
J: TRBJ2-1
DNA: TGTGCCAGCAGCGCATTGGGACTAGCCAATGAGCAGTTCTTC
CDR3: CASSALGLANEQFF

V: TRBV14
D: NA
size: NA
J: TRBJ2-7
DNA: TGTGCCAGCAGCCAAGGGGAGGGGGCGAATATCTACGAGCAGTACTTC
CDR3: CASSQGEGANIYEQYF

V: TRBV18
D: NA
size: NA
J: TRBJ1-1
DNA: TGTGCCAGCTCACCAATTCAAGGTGGGAACACTGAAGCTTTCTTT
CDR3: CASSPIQGGNTEAFF

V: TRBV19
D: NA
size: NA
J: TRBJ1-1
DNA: TGTGCCAGTAGTATAGGAGGAAACGGTGAAGCTTTCTTT
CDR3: CASSIGGNGEAFF

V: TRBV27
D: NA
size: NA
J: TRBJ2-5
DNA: TGTGCCAGCAGTTTATCGCGATGGGAAGAGACCCAGTACTTC
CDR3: CASSLSRWEETQYF

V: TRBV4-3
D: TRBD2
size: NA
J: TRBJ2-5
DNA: TGCGCCAGCAGCCAACTCTCCGGCGGGACTAGCGGGAGAAGGGAGACCCAGTACTTC
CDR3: CASSQLSGGTSGRRETQYF

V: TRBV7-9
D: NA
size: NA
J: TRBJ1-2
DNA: TGTGCCAGCAGTCCCCCGGGGGGGTATGGCTACACCTTC
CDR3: CASSPPGGYGYTF

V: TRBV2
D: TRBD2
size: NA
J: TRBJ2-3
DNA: TGTGCCAGCAGTCCTAGCGGAGATACGCAGTATTTT
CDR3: CASSPSGDTQYF

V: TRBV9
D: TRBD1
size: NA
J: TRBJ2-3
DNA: TGTGCCAGCAGCGTACAGTACAAGGGACAGGGGACGGATACGCAGTATTTT
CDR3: CASSVQYKGQGTDTQYF

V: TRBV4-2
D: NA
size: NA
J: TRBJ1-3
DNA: TGTGCCAGCAGTTCAAGGACGGGATTTGGAAACACCATATATTTT
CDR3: CASSSRTGFGNTIYF

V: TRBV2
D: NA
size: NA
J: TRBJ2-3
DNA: TGTGCCAGCAGTGAATGGGCAGTCTGGGTCACAGATACGCAGTATTTT
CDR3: CASSEWAVWVTDTQYF